This passage covers 19 T cell receptor beta chains from one sample sequenced in a study of blood T cell repertoires in COVID-19. Here immunoSEQ multiplex PCR was the method, and the copy in TCRdb shows in-frame clones only, minus some. There are fewer than 200,000 clones in the sample; around 80% occur only once, and approximately 12% lies in the top ten. The sequencing sample was made of PBMCs or T cells enriched from blood (not recorded which). The source is a man aged 45-65 years who had recovered from COVID-19.

The V call is TRBV5-1, the J call TRBJ2-1; TRBD2 matches 8 bases. V shed 0 bases and J 5 bases; nucleotides not matched to a gene: 4. The CDR3 covers 15 residues. CDR1 SGHRS and CDR2 YFSETQ come from the germline V gene. The CDR3 sequence: CASSLVLRGDNEQFF. In nucleotides, the CDR3 is TGCGCCAGCAGCTTGGTGCTGCGGGGGGACAATGAGCAGTTCTTC.

This clone was picked up a small number of times. The chain couples TRBV30 to TRBJ1-3; D is unclear. The V gene lost 4 bases and the J gene lost 4 bases, with 8 bases spanning the gap. Germline-derived CDR1 and CDR2 are GTSNPN and SVGIG (reference sequence). There are 12 residues in the CDR3. The CDR3 DNA follows: TGTGCCTGGACCCCGGAGGGAAACACCATATATTTT. Translated: CAWTPEGNTIYF.

This clone was seen once. Here the CDR3 reads CASSLGGVGSSSGNTIYF. In DNA form, the CDR3 reads TGCGCCAGCAGCTTGGGGGGCGTGGGATCGAGCTCTGGAAACACCATATATTTT. The chain recombines TRBV5-1 with TRBJ1-3; TRBD1 might be the D (5 bases). The CDR3 is 18 residues long. CDR1 is SGHRS and CDR2 is YFSETQ in the germline V gene. The V end lost 0 bases, the J end lost 0 bases, and 16 bases lay between the germline ends.

The J gene is TRBJ2-7, the V gene TRBV5-5; unclear D gene. The V and J ends lost 3 bases and 0 bases respectively, with 13 bases between them. This CDR3 is 15 amino acids long. CDR1 is SGHKS, CDR2 YYEKEE, per germline (reference sequence). Here the CDR3 DNA reads TGTGCCAGCAGCTCGCCAACAGTTACCTCCTACGAGCAGTACTTC. It codes for CASSSPTVTSYEQYF.

The V call is TRBV6-5, the J call TRBJ1-2; no firm D call. Germline CDR1 is MNHEY and CDR2 is SVGAGI. Deletions cut 2 bases from V and 8 bases from J, with 12 bases between. The CDR3 has 13 amino acids. CDR3 nucleotide sequence: TGTGCCAGCAGTTACCAAGGACTCGGGGGCTACACCTTC. This codes for CASSYQGLGGYTF.

The chain is built from TRBV19 and TRBJ1-2; D not resolved. This CDR3 is built from 14 residues. V was clipped by 6 bases and J by 0 bases, with 11 bases between them. Germline V CDR1 and CDR2: LNHDA, SQIVND (reference sequence). The CDR3 nucleotides are TGTGCCAGTAGGCTGGGCTTAGCTAACTATGGCTACACCTTC. This codes for CASRLGLANYGYTF. Filled out from reference TRBV19 and TRBJ1-2, the complete variable domain reads DGGITQSPKYLFRKEGQNVTLSCEQNLNHDAMYWYRQDPGQGLRLIYYSQIVNDFQKGDIAEGYSVSREKKESFPLTVTSAQKNPTAFYLCASRLGLANYGYTFGSGTRLTVV.

J is TRBJ2-5 and V is TRBV5-1; 8 bases match TRBD1. The germline CDR1 and CDR2 sequences are SGHRS and YFSETQ. The CDR3 has 16 amino acids. The V and J ends lost 5 bases and 5 bases, in that order; junction bases with no gene match: 14. The CDR3 is CASRPRTGNRMETQYF. The CDR3 DNA sequence: TGCGCCAGCAGACCCAGGACAGGGAATAGGATGGAGACCCAGTACTTC.

The chain carries TRBV4-2 and TRBJ2-1, with 14 bases lining up with TRBD2. CDR1 and CDR2 (germline): LGHNA, YNFKEQ. The junction had 5 bases not matched to a gene; V was cut back by 1 base and J by 9 bases. The CDR3 extends over 16 amino acids. The chain's CDR3 is CASSQAGTSGGGEQFF. In DNA, the CDR3 is TGTGCCAGCAGCCAAGCGGGGACTAGCGGGGGAGGTGAGCAGTTCTTC.

The chain employs TRBV5-4 and TRBJ2-7; 10 bases agree with TRBD1. The CDR3 is 15 amino acids. Germline V CDR1 and CDR2: SGHNT, YYREEE (reference sequence). Germline trimming cut 4 bases from V and 5 bases from J; bases unmatched to any gene: 9. This chain's CDR3 is CASSPSLTGGDEQYF. CDR3 in DNA: TGTGCCAGCAGCCCCAGCTTGACAGGGGGCGACGAGCAGTACTTC.

The chain joins TRBV29-1 to TRBJ1-4, with unresolved D. Trimming left V 3 bases short and J 4 bases short, with 6 bases between. Germline V gene data show CDR1 as SQVTM and CDR2 as ANQGSEA. The CDR3 length is 12 residues. CDR3 sequence reads: CSVESDNEKLFF. CDR3 sequence (DNA): TGCAGCGTTGAGAGTGATAATGAAAAACTGTTTTTT.

This chain connects TRBV30 to TRBJ2-3; 11 bases align to TRBD2. J lost 2 bases, V lost 7 bases, and 11 bases had no gene match. This CDR3 contains 16 residues. Germline V lookup: CDR1 GTSNPN, CDR2 SVGIG (reference sequence). CDR3 sequence reads: CALRLAGPFHTDTQYF. As DNA, the CDR3 is TGTGCCTTGCGACTAGCGGGGCCCTTCCACACAGATACGCAGTATTTT.

The chain links TRBV4-1 to TRBJ1-2, with a weak D call TRBD1 (6 bases). The CDR3 loop spans 14 amino acids. CDR1 and CDR2 (germline): MGHRA, YSYEKL. The V and J ends lost 8 bases and 7 bases respectively, with 20 bases between them. The CDR3 here is CASSPRGGNAGYTF. The CDR3 DNA follows: TGCGCCAGCTCTCCGAGGGGGGGGAATGCTGGCTACACCTTC.

The gene calls are TRBV19 and TRBJ2-1; 8 positions match TRBD2. Trimming at V came to 6 bases and at J to 7 bases, leaving 8 bases not matched to a gene. The CDR3 loop spans 14 amino acids. Germline V gene lookup returns CDR1 LNHDA and CDR2 SQIVND (reference sequence). The CDR3 protein is CASRLGLAGNEQFF. For the CDR3, the DNA is TGTGCCAGTAGACTCGGACTAGCAGGTAATGAGCAGTTCTTC.

This chain links TRBV24-1 with TRBJ2-1, with 14 nucleotides matching TRBD2. The J segment lost 8 bases and the V segment lost 5 bases, leaving 13 bases of the junction unmatched. The CDR3 spans 18 residues. Germline V gene data show CDR1 as KGHDR and CDR2 as SFDVKD. This chain's CDR3 is CATSAPQGLAGAFDEQFF. CDR3 bases: TGTGCCACCAGTGCACCTCAGGGACTAGCGGGGGCCTTTGATGAGCAGTTCTTC.

J is TRBJ1-5 and V is TRBV4-1; TRBD1 aligns across 8 bases. After removal of 2 bases from V and 4 bases from J, the junction contained 7 bases not matched to a gene. CDR1 is MGHRA and CDR2 is YSYEKL in the germline V gene. CDR3 length equals 16 residues. The CDR3 DNA reads TGCGCCAGCAGCCAAATGGGACAGGTTGGGAATCAGCCCCAGCATTTT. Translating it yields CASSQMGQVGNQPQHF.

The chain is built from TRBV2 and TRBJ1-2; D gene uncertain. Between the trimmed V and J ends, which lost 3 bases and 5 bases, there was a span of 10 bases. This CDR3 is built from 13 residues. Germline V gene data show CDR1 as SNHLY and CDR2 as FYNNEI. Written as DNA, the CDR3 is TGTGCCAGCAGTGAGTTCTTGAGGTATGGCTACACCTTC. The encoded protein is CASSEFLRYGYTF.

The CDR3 loop is CASTGHNEKLFF. DNA of the CDR3: TGTGCCAGCACTGGCCATAATGAAAAACTGTTTTTT. This chain uses TRBV28 with TRBJ1-4; no firm D call. The V end was cut by 7 bases, the J end by 4 bases, with 7 bases between. This CDR3 is built from 12 residues. The germline V gene has CDR1 MDHEN and CDR2 SYDVKM.

The DNA of the CDR3 is TGCGCCAGCAGCTCCAAAGGTTACAGGGTATATCAGCCCCAGCATTTT. Translating it yields CASSSKGYRVYQPQHF. The chain links TRBV5-1 to TRBJ1-5, with a weak D call TRBD1 (6 bases). CDR3 length equals 16 residues. With 3 bases removed from V and 5 bases from J, the gap between germline ends came to 18 bases. CDR1 SGHRS and CDR2 YFSETQ come from the germline V gene.

V and J are TRBV12-3 or TRBV12-4 and TRBJ2-7; the match to TRBD1 covers 7 bases. The CDR3 is 13 residues long. J gave up 0 bases and V 6 bases, and 2 bases lay outside the gene matches. The CDR3 loop is CASRRTGSYEQYF. CDR3 sequence (DNA): TGTGCCAGCAGGCGGACAGGCTCCTACGAGCAGTACTTC.